This TCR beta chain was captured in a study of blood T cell repertoires in COVID-19. Turning to the study itself: The samples span acute and convalescent COVID-19 from the United States, Italy and Spain. PBMCs, B-cell-depleted T cells, or T cells were the source of the cDNA or gDNA that made up the material.

Methods used by the authors: Quantification of nucleated cells was approximated via reference gene primer amplification. Sequencing was performed with immunoSEQ multiplex PCR; in TCRdb, only in-frame clones are kept and a portion is missing. From that table come the V and J calls and clone size; the DNA was used to work out D and trimming. Among some 180,000 clones listed, around 79% were seen once. This clone appeared a few times. The receptor was isolated from a middle-aged man who had recovered from COVID-19. The specimen was peripheral blood.

Here the CDR3 DNA reads TGCAGCGAATCCCACCCAGGGGCGCGAGCTGAAGCTTTCTTT. Protein sequence: CSESHPGARAEAFF. The chain uses TRBV29-1 and TRBJ1-1; the D gene is possibly TRBD1 (6 bases). The V end lost 7 bases, the J end lost 6 bases, and 21 bases lay between the germline ends. CDR1 is SQVTM and CDR2 is ANQGSEA in the germline V gene. The CDR3 has 14 residues.